The next 21 T cell receptor beta chains were all read from a single sample in a study of T-cell reconstitution after alpha-beta-depleted transplantation in children. For TCRbeta, the library was prepared with unique molecular identifiers. TCRdb reprocessed the PCR reads via MiXCR and lists one record per CDR3 protein. Among roughly 45,000 distinct CDR3 sequences, around 9% were seen once, and the ten largest hold 27%. The material was PBMCs, mostly from graft donor cells, obtained 60 days after TCRalphabeta/CD19-depleted stem cell transplant. The receptors stem from a male patient aged 2-9 years who had a stem cell transplant for chronic granulomatous disease, so the T cells may come from the graft donor.

This clonotype was detected ten times or more. The chain couples TRBV27 to TRBJ2-1; D is unclear. Germline CDR1 is MNHEY and CDR2 is SMNVEV (reference sequence). This CDR3 contains 15 residues. Trimming cost V 5 bases and J 0 bases, with 11 bases left between them. The CDR3 reads CASSKAYSSYNEQFF. CDR3 sequence (DNA): TGTGCCAGCAGTAAGGCCTATAGCTCCTACAATGAGCAGTTCTTC.

The rearrangement links TRBV28 to TRBJ2-3, with D possibly TRBD1 on 5 matching bases. Trimming pared 1 base from V and 1 base from J, leaving 9 bases between. Germline assignment: CDR1 MDHEN and CDR2 SYDVKM. This CDR3 spans 15 amino acids. CDR3 nucleotide sequence: TGTGCCAGCAGTTTATCTCTAGGGGGCACAGATACGCAGTATTTT. Translating gives CASSLSLGGTDTQYF.

This clonotype showed up many times. The CDR3 DNA reads TGTGCCAGCAGTTTAATGGCAGGGACCTGGACTAACTATGGCTACACCTTC. This codes for CASSLMAGTWTNYGYTF. The chain recombines TRBV27 with TRBJ1-2; tentative D call: TRBD1 (5 bases). V was shortened by 2 bases and J by 0 bases, with 16 bases between the two germline ends. The CDR3 contains 17 residues. CDR1 and CDR2 (germline): MNHEY, SMNVEV (reference sequence).

This clonotype was observed many times. The chain employs TRBV6-2 or TRBV6-3 and TRBJ2-7; 7 bases are shared with TRBD1. This CDR3 comprises 15 residues. The germline CDR1 and CDR2 sequences are MNHEY and SVGEGT. V was pared by 10 bases and J by 0 bases, with 12 bases of the junction left unmatched. CDR3 DNA sequence: TGTGCCATCCGGGACAGCTCAAAGAGCTCCTACGAGCAGTACTTC. Its translation: CAIRDSSKSSYEQYF.

This clonotype was seen repeatedly, ten times or more. The chain uses TRBV28 and TRBJ2-7, with D uncertain. Germline V gene sequence: CDR1 MDHEN, CDR2 SYDVKM. The CDR3 is 14 residues long. V was trimmed by 8 bases and J by 2 bases, leaving 16 bases between them. As DNA, the CDR3 is TGTGCCAGCTTTTCGGCCACTGCCACCTACGAGCAGTACTTC. Encoded protein: CASFSATATYEQYF.

The chain is built from TRBV5-6 and TRBJ2-7, with 13 bases matching TRBD2. The CDR3 contains 19 residues. V lost 4 bases, J lost 0 bases, and 13 bases stayed unmatched. Germline CDR1 SGHDT, CDR2 YYEEEE. CDR3 DNA: TGTGCCAGCAGCCCGGACAGGCTAGGACTAGCGGGAGCCTCCTACGAGCAGTACTTC. This sequence encodes CASSPDRLGLAGASYEQYF.

The chain carries TRBV6-6 and TRBJ1-2, with TRBD1 as a possible D gene (5 bases). Germline values: CDR1 MNHNY, CDR2 SVGAGI (reference sequence). The V end was cut by 2 bases, the J end by 6 bases, with 10 bases between. The length of the CDR3 is 13 residues. In nucleotides, the CDR3 is TGTGCCAGCAGTTACCGCCAGGGAGATGGCTACACCTTC. Protein: CASSYRQGDGYTF.

This clonotype was seen many times. The chain couples TRBV7-2 to TRBJ2-5, with 9 nucleotides matching TRBD1. Germline V gene sequence: CDR1 SGHTA, CDR2 FQGNSA. The ends lost 6 bases at V and 2 bases at J; junction bases unmatched: 13. CDR3 length: 17 amino acids. CDR3 sequence: CASSFKGQGPVQETQYF. The DNA for the CDR3 is TGTGCCAGCAGTTTTAAAGGACAGGGGCCCGTTCAAGAGACCCAGTACTTC.

This clonotype was counted ten times or more. The V and J genes are TRBV27 and TRBJ2-1; tentative D call: TRBD1 (6 bases). Germline V gene data show CDR1 as MNHEY and CDR2 as SMNVEV (reference sequence). The CDR3 extends over 14 amino acids. V lost 6 bases and J lost 2, with 11 bases in between. The CDR3 DNA reads as TGTGCCAGCAGATCCGGGACACCCTACAATGAGCAGTTCTTC. It codes for CASRSGTPYNEQFF.

This clonotype was picked up a small number of times. This chain uses TRBV29-1 with TRBJ2-2; D unclear. CDR1 is SQVTM, CDR2 ANQGSEA, per germline. Trimming shortened V by 5 bases and J by 3 bases, and 13 bases separated the two germline ends. The CDR3 is 14 amino acids. This CDR3 is CSVLPGLYTGELFF. The CDR3 nucleotides read TGCAGCGTTCTTCCCGGGTTATACACCGGGGAGCTGTTTTTT.

This clonotype occurred many times. V and J are TRBV9 and TRBJ2-1; 13 bases agree with TRBD2. Losses at the gene ends were 0 bases for V and 5 bases for J; bases not matched to a gene: 2. The CDR3 sequence is 16 residues long. The germline V gene encodes CDR1 SGDLS and CDR2 YYNGEE. The DNA for the CDR3 is TGTGCCAGCAGCGTAGGCGGGACTAGCGGGAACAATGAGCAGTTCTTC. Translated: CASSVGGTSGNNEQFF.

V usage is TRBV6-2 or TRBV6-3 and J usage is TRBJ1-5; tentatively, D is TRBD1 (5 bases). Trimming removed 5 bases from V and 2 bases from J, with 13 bases in between. Germline-derived CDR1 and CDR2 are MNHEY and SVGEGT. There are 15 residues in the CDR3. In DNA, the CDR3 is TGTGCCAGCAGTCAGCAGGGATTGGGCAATCAGCCCCAGCATTTT. Translating gives CASSQQGLGNQPQHF.

This clonotype was seen repeatedly, ten times or more. The chain is built from TRBV30 and TRBJ2-5; D uncertain. Germline-derived CDR1 and CDR2 are GTSNPN and SVGIG (reference sequence). The CDR3 consists of 13 residues. V was cut by 1 base and J by 2 bases, with 8 bases left in between. DNA of the CDR3: TGTGCCTGGAGTGGGGGTAGACAAGAGACCCAGTACTTC. Translated: CAWSGGRQETQYF.

The rearrangement links TRBV6-2 or TRBV6-3 to TRBJ2-7, with 9 bases aligning to TRBD1. CDR3 length: 13 residues. J gave up 7 bases and V 5 bases, and 6 bases lay outside the gene matches. Germline CDR1 MNHEY, CDR2 SVGEGT. CDR3 sequence (DNA): TGTGCCAGCAGTACAGGGGGCGCAGAGGAGCAGTACTTC. Its protein product is CASSTGGAEEQYF.

Turning to this clonotype: A read error may be the cause here, since a much bigger clone is one base away. The chain recombines TRBV2 with TRBJ1-5, with no clear D. CDR1 is SNHLY, CDR2 FYNNEI, per germline. The V end lost 6 bases, the J end lost 0 bases, and 6 bases lay between the germline ends. There are 13 residues in the CDR3. CDR3 loop: CASRRDSNQPQHF. CDR3 nucleotides: TGTGCCAGCAGAAGGGATAGCAATCAGCCCCAGCATTTT.

With respect to this clonotype: The junction and the germline gene differ at one end; a read error may be behind it. The V call is TRBV3-1, the J call TRBJ2-7; no definite D call. Germline CDR1 reads LGHDT; CDR2 reads YNNKEL (reference sequence). There are 15 residues in the CDR3. CDR3 DNA: TGTGCCAGCTGCCAAGAAGTCGGCAACTCCTACGAGCAGTACTTC. As protein: CASCQEVGNSYEQYF.

This clonotype was detected many times. The chain carries TRBV28 and TRBJ1-2; 7 bases align to TRBD1. V lost 5 bases to trimming and J lost 4 bases; unmatched junction nucleotides: 4. Germline values: CDR1 MDHEN, CDR2 SYDVKM. The CDR3 covers 13 residues. CDR3: CASSGGQFYGYTF. For the CDR3, the DNA is TGTGCCAGCAGTGGGGGACAGTTCTATGGCTACACCTTC.

This clonotype was seen at least ten times. The gene calls are TRBV11-2 and TRBJ2-3; no clear D gene. Trimming took 1 base from V and 2 from J, leaving 10 bases between them. CDR3 length equals 15 residues. The germline V gene encodes CDR1 SGHAT and CDR2 FQNNGV. The CDR3 sequence: CASSLGRIYTDTQYF. CDR3 nucleotide sequence: TGTGCCAGCAGCTTAGGGCGGATTTACACAGATACGCAGTATTTT.

The table lists this clonotype with many counts. The genes are TRBV7-6 and TRBJ1-6, with 11 bases identical to TRBD1. Germline V gene sequence: CDR1 SGHVS, CDR2 FNYEAQ. Germline trimming cut 5 bases from V and 10 bases from J; bases unmatched to any gene: 7. The CDR3 spans 15 residues. CDR3: CASSLGQGEGSPLHF. In DNA form, the CDR3 reads TGTGCCAGCAGCCTGGGACAGGGGGAAGGATCACCCCTCCACTTT. Looking up the rest from reference TRBV7-6 and TRBJ1-6 gives the full variable domain: GAGVSQSPRYKVTKRGQDVALRCDPISGHVSLYWYRQALGQGPEFLTYFNYEAQQDKSGLPNDRFSAERPEGSISTLTIQRTEQRDSAMYRCASSLGQGEGSPLHFGNGTRLTVT.

This clonotype has at least ten counts. The gene calls are TRBV27 and TRBJ2-7; 9 bases match TRBD1. CDR1 MNHEY and CDR2 SMNVEV come from the germline V gene (reference sequence). The V segment lost 4 bases and the J segment 6 bases; nucleotides outside the gene matches: 10. The CDR3 is 15 amino acids. CDR3 bases: TGTGCCAGCAGTTCGCCCGGGACAGGGCTTGGCGAGCAGTACTTC. This sequence encodes CASSSPGTGLGEQYF.

This clonotype is medium-sized in the sample. V gene TRBV10-2 combines with J gene TRBJ2-7, with 8 bases fitting TRBD1. Trimming at V came to 2 bases and at J to 3 bases, leaving 9 bases not matched to a gene. CDR1 is WSHSY and CDR2 is SAAADI in the germline V gene. The CDR3 is made up of 16 amino acids. CDR3 sequence (DNA): TGCGCCAGCAGTGAGGAGGGACAGGAGCTTGGCTACGAGCAGTACTTC. Translating gives CASSEEGQELGYEQYF.